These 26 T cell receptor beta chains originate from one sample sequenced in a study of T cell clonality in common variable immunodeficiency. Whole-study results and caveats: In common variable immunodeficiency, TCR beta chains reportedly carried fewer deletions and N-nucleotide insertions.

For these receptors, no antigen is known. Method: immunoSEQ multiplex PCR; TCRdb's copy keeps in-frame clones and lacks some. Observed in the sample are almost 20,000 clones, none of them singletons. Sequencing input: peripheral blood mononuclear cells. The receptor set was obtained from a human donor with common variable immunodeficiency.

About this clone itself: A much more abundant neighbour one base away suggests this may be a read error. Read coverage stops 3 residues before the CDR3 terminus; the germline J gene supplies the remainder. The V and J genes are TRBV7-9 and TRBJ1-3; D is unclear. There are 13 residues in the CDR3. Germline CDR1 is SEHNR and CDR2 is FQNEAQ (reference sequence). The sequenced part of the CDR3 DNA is TGTTCCAGCAGCCCCTCGCCTGCGAACACC. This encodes CSSSPSPANT. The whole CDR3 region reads CSSSPSPANTIYF.

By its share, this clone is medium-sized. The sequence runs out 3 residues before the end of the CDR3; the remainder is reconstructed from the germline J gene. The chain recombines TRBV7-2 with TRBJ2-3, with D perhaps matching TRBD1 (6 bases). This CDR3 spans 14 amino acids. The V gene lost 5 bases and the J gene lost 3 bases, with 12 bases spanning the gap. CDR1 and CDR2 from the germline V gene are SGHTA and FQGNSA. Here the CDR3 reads CASSPTGNTDTQYF. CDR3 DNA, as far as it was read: TGTGCCAGCAGCCCAACAGGGAATACAGATACG.

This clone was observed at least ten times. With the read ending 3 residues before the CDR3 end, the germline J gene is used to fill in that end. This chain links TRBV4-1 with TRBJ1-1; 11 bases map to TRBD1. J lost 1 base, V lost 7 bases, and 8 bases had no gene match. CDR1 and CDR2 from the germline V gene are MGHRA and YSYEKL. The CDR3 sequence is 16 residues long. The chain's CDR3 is CASNLDRGRGNTEAFF. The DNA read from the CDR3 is TGCGCCAGCAACCTGGACAGGGGGCGCGGGAACACTGAA.

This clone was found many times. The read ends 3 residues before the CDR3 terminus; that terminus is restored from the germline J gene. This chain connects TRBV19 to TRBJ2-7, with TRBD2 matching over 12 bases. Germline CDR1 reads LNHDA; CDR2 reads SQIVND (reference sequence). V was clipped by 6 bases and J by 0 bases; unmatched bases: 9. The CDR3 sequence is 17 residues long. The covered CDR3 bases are TGTGCCAGTAGATCCCAGACTAGCGGGGGCCTCTCCTACGAG. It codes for CASRSQTSGGLSYE. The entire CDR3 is CASRSQTSGGLSYEQYF.

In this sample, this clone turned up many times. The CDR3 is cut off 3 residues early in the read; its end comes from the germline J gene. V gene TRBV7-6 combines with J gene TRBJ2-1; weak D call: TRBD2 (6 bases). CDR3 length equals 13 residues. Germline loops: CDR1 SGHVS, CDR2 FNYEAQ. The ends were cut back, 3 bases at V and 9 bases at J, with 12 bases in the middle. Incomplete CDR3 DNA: TGTGCCAGCAGCTTGGTGAGGGACTCTGAG. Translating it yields CASSLVRDSE. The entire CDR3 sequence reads CASSLVRDSEQFF.

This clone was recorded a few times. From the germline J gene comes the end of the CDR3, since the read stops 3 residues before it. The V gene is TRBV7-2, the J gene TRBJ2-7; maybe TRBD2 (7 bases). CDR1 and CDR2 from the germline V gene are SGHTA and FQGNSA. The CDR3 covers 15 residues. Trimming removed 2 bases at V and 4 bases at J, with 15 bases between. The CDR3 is CASSLKGGRGYEQYF. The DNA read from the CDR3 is TGTGCCAGCAGCTTAAAGGGGGGGCGCGGATACGAG.

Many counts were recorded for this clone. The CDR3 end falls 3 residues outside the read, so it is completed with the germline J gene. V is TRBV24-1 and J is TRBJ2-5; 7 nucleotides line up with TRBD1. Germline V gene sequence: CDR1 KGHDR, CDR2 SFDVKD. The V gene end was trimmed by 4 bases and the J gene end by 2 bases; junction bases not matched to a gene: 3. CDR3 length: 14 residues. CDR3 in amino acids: CATSDSGQQETQYF. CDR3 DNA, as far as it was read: TGTGCCACCAGTGACTCGGGACAGCAAGAGACC.

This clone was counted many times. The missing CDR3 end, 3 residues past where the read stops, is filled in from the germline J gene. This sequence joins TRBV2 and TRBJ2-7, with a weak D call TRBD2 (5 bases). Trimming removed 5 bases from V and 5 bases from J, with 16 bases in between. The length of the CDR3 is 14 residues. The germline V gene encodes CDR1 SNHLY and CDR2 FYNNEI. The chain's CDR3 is CASSTDLGPHEQYF. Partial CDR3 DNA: TGTGCCAGCAGTACGGACTTAGGTCCCCACGAG.

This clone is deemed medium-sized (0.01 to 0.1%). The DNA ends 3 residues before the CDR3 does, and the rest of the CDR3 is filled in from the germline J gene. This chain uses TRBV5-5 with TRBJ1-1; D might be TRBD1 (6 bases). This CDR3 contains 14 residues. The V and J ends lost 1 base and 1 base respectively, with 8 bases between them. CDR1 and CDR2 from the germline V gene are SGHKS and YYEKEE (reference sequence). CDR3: CASSLTGRNTEAFF. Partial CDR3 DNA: TGTGCCAGCAGCTTGACAGGGAGGAACACTGAA. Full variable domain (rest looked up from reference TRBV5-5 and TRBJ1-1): DAGVTQSPTHLIKTRGQQVTLRCSPISGHKSVSWYQQVLGQGPQFIFQYYEKEERGRGNFPDRFSARQFPNYSSELNVNALLLGDSALYLCASSLTGRNTEAFFGQGTRLTVV.

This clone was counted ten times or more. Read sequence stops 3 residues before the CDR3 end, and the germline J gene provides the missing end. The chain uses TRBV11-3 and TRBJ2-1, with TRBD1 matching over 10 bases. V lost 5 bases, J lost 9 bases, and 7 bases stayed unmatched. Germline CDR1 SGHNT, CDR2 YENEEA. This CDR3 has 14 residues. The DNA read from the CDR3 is TGTGCCAGCAGCGCTCGGACAGGGGGAGGTGAG. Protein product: CASSARTGGGE. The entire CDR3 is CASSARTGGGEQFF.

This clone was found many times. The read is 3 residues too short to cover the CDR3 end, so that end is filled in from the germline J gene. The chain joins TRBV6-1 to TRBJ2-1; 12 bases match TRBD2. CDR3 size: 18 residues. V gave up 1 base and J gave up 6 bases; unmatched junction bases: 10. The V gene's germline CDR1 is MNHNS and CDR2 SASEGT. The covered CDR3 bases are TGTGCCAGCAGTGAAGGCCCCTTGAGACTAGCGGGAGCCAATGAG. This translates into CASSEGPLRLAGANE. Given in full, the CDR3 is CASSEGPLRLAGANEQFF.

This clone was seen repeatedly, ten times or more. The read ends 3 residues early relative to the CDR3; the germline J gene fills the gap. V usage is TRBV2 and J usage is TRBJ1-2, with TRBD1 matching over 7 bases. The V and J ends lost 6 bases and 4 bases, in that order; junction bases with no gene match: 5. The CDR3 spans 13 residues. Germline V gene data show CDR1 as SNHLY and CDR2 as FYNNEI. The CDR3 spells CASSAQGLYGYTF. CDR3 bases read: TGTGCCAGCAGCGCACAGGGGCTCTATGGC.

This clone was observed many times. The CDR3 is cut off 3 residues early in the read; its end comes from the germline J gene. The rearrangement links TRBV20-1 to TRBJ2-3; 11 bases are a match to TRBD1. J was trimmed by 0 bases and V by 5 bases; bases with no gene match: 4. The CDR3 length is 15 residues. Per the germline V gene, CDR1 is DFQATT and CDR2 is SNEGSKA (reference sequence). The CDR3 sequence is CSAPGDRGSTDTQYF. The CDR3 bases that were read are TGCAGTGCTCCCGGGGACAGGGGGAGCACAGATACG.

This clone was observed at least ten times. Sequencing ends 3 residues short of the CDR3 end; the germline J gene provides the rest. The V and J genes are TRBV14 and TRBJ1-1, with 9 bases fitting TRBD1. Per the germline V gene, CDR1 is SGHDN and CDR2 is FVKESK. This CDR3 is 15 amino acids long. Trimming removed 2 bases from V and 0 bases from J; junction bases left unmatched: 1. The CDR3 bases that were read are TGTGCCAGCAGCCAAAGGACAGGGGTGAACACTGAA. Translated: CASSQRTGVNTE. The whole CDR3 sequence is CASSQRTGVNTEAFF. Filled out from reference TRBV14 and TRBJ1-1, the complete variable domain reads EAGVTQFPSHSVIEKGQTVTLRCDPISGHDNLYWYRRVMGKEIKFLLHFVKESKQDESGMPNNRFLAERTGGTYSTLKVQPAELEDSGVYFCASSQRTGVNTEAFFGQGTRLTVV.

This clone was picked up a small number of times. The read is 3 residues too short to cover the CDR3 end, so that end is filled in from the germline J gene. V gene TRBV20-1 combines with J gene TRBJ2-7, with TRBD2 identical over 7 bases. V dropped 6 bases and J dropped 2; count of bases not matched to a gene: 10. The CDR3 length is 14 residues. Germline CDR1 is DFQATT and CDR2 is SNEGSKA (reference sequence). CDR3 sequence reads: CSATSIGTTYEQYF. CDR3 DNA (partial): TGCAGTGCAACCTCGATCGGGACTACCTACGAG.

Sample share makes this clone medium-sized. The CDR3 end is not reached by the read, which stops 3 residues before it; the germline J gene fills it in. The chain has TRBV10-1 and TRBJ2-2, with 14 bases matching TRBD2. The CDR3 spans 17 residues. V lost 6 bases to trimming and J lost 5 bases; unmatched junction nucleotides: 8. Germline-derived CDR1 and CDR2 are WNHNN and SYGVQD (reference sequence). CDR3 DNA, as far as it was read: TGCGCCAGCAGACCGGGACTAGCGGGAGAGAGTACCGGGGAG. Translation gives CASRPGLAGESTGE. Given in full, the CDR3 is CASRPGLAGESTGELFF.

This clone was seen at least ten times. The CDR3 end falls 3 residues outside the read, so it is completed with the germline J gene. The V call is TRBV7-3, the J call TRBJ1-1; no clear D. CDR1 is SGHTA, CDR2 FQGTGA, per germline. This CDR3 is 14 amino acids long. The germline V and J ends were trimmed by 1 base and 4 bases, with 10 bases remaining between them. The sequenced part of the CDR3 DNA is TGTGCCAGCAGCTTAAAAAGCGGAGGCACTGAA. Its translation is CASSLKSGGTE. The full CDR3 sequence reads CASSLKSGGTEAFF.

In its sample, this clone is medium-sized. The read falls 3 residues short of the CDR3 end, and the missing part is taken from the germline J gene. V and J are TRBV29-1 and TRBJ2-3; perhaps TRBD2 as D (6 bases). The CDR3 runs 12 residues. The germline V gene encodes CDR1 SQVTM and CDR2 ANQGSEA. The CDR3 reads CSVFPTGETQYF. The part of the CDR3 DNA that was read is TGCAGCGTTTTCCCGACGGGGGAGACG.

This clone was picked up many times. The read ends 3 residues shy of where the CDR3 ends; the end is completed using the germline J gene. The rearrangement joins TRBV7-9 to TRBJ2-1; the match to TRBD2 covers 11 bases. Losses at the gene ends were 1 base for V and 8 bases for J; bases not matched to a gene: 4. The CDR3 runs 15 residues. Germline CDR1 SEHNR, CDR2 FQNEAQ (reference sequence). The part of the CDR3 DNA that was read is TGTGCCAGCAGCTTAGTTAGCGGGAGGGTAGATGAG. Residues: CASSLVSGRVDE. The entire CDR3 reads CASSLVSGRVDEQFF.

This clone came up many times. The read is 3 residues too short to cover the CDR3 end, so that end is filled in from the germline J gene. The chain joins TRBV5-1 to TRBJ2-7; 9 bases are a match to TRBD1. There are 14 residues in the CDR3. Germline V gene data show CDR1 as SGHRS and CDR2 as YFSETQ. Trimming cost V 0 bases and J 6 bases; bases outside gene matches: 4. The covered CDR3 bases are TGCGCCAGCAGCTTGGGACAGGGGGTCCCCGAG. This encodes CASSLGQGVPE. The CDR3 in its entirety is CASSLGQGVPEQYF.

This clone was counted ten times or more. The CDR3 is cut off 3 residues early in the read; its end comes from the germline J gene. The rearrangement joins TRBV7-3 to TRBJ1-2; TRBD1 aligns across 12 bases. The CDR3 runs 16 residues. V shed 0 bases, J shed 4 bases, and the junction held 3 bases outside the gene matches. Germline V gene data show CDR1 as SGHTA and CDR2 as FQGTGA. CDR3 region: CASSLTGQGAAYGYTF. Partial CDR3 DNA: TGTGCCAGCAGCTTAACGGGACAGGGGGCCGCCTATGGC.

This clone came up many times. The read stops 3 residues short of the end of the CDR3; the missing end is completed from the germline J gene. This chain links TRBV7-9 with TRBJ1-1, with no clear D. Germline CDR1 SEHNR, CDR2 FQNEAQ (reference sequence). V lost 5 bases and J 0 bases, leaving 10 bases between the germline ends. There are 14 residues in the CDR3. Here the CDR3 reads CASSRTTVNTEAFF. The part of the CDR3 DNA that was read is TGTGCCAGCAGCCGAACTACGGTGAACACTGAA.

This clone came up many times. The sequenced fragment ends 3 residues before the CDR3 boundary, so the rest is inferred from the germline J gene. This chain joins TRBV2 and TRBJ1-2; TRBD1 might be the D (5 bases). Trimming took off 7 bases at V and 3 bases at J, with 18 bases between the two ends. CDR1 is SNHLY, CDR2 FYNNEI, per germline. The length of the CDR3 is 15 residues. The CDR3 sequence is CASKVQGLRDYGYTF. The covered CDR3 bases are TGTGCCAGCAAGGTGCAGGGATTGAGGGACTATGGC. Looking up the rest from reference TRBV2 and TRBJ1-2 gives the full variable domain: EPEVTQTPSHQVTQMGQEVILRCVPISNHLYFYWYRQILGQKVEFLVSFYNNEISEKSEIFDDQFSVERPDGSNFTLKIRSTKLEDSAMYFCASKVQGLRDYGYTFGSGTRLTVV.

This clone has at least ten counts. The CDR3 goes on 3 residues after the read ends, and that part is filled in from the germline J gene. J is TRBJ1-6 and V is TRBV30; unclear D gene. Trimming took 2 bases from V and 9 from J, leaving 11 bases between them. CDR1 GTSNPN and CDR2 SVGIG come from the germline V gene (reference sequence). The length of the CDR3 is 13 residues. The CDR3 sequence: CAWSLVKGSPLHF. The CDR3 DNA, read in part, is TGTGCCTGGAGTTTGGTCAAGGGTTCACCC.

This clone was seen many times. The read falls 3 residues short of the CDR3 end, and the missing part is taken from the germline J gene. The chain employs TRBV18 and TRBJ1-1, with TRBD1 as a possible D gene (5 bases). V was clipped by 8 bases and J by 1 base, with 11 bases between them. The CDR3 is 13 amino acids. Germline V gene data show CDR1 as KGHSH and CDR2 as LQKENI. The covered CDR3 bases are TGTGCCAGCCGCTCCGGACAGAACACTGAA. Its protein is CASRSGQNTE. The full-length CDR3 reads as CASRSGQNTEAFF. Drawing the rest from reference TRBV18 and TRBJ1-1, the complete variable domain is NAGVMQNPRHLVRRRGQEARLRCSPMKGHSHVYWYRQLPEEGLKFMVYLQKENIIDESGMPKERFSAEFPKEGPSILRIQQVVRGDSAAYFCASRSGQNTEAFFGQGTRLTVV.

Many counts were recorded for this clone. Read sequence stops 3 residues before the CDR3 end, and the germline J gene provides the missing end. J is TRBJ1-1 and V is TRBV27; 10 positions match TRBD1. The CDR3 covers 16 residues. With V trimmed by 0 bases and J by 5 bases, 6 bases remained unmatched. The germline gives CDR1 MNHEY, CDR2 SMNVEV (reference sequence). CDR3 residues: CASSLSSTGGVTEAFF. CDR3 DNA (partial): TGTGCCAGCAGTTTATCGTCGACAGGGGGCGTAACTGAA.